Detailed here is one T cell receptor beta chain. The target of this receptor is not known. It has no much larger one-base neighbor in the sample; base qualities were not kept. Each collaborating institution followed its own protocols to collect whole blood in K2EDTA tubes. Collaborator samples were shipped for TCRbeta analysis as frozen whole blood, isolated PBMCs, or DNA extracted from either sample type. The immunoSEQ Assay, a bias-controlled multiplex PCR, was used to amplify TCRbeta CDR3 regions from genomic DNA. From the authors' description of their analysis: Within the assay, amplification of reference gene primers was used to estimate how many nucleated cells each sample contained. To quantify the absolute abundance of each unique TCRbeta CDR3 rearrangement, sequence reads were collapsed and filtered. For each sample, productive Simpson clonality was calculated as the square root of Simpson's diversity index across productive rearrangements. Here the immuneACCESS table is served through TCRdb, limited to in-frame sequences with V and J called. Missing clones are a known gap in these copies; in checked studies unresolved V genes cover under half, and the rest lacks a known reason. V, J and clone size were drawn from that table, and D and trimming were deduced from the DNA. Recorded for this sample are 30,000 to 45,000 clones; almost 90% of them occurred a single time. The ten largest clonotypes hold over 10% of the sample.

These data come from a study of blood T cell repertoires in COVID-19 (dated by TCRdb to the early 2020s). General notes on the study: Collaborator samples came from the United States, Italy and Spain and covered acute and convalescent phases of COVID-19. The material from the prospective study consisted of cDNA or gDNA derived from T cells, B-cell-depleted T cells, or PBMCs. The sample metadata nearly always contained a de-identified subject ID, COVID-19 status, age in years and sex. The repertoires were released in a freely available public database intended as a resource for research on the immune response to SARS-CoV-2. HLA class I and class II types, where available, came from metadata supplied by the sample provider rather than from assay-based typing. Samples came from the ongoing ImmuneRACE study (first 160 participants) plus 1,254 subjects from 6 global collaborators. The dataset comprised deeply sampled blood TCRbeta repertoires from subjects exposed to, actively infected with, or recovered from COVID-19. What the authors observed across the whole study: How much clinical and demographic metadata was included differed by source and by participant, and the metadata was provided uncurated.

V is pared back by 4 bases and J by 0 bases, with 7 bases lying between the germline termini. CDR1 SNHLY and CDR2 FYNNEI are derived from the germline V gene. CDR3 length: 14 amino acids, cysteine to phenylalanine. Here the CDR3 DNA is all that survives: 42 bases in frame from base 1. The sample consisted of peripheral blood. This receptor was taken from a man in his 70s with acute or convalescent COVID-19. The sequence is built from TRBV2 and TRBJ2-1, with no reliable assignment of the D segment. This receptor has the CDR3 CASSARVSYNEQFF. The sequenced DNA is TGTGCCAGCAGTGCCCGGGTCTCCTACAATGAGCAGTTCTTC. With all but the CDR3 taken from the reference TRBV2 and TRBJ2-1 genes, the full variable domain is: EPEVTQTPSHQVTQMGQEVILRCVPISNHLYFYWYRQILGQKVEFLVSFYNNEISEKSEIFDDQFSVERPDGSNFTLKIRSTKLEDSAMYFCASSARVSYNEQFFGPGTRLTVL.